The rows below give T cell receptor beta chains drawn from one sample of a study of patients and donors after allogeneic stem cell transplantation. TCRdb reprocessed the RT-PCR reads with MiXCR, giving one entry per CDR3 protein. The repertoire has tens of thousands of distinct CDR3 sequences, about 44% of them found once; the top ten carry about 64%. The material sequenced was blood, either unsorted or a sorted T cell fraction (not recorded which). These receptors were collected from a human donor who was either an allogeneic HSCT recipient or a stem cell or donor lymphocyte infusion donor (not recorded which). It is not recorded whose cells these are; they may come from a transplant donor. Both conserved end residues are part of each CDR3. The order of the fields is D gene, J gene, CDR3 length, clone size, V gene, CDR3 protein, CDR3 DNA. A D gene is named only where the DNA matches it firmly. For some rows the clone size is stated as once, few or many, or as a class when expanded; others skip it.

D gene: .; J gene: TRBJ1-1; CDR3 length: 17; clone size: .; V gene: TRBV6-2/TRBV6-3; CDR3 protein: CASSYPFGFDLNTEAFF; CDR3 DNA: TGTGCCAGCAGTTACCCCTTCGGTTTCGATCTGAACACTGAAGCTTTCTTT
D gene: TRBD1; J gene: TRBJ1-2; CDR3 length: 15; clone size: few; V gene: TRBV4-1; CDR3 protein: CASSQGQGAGYGYTF; CDR3 DNA: TGCGCCAGCAGCCAAGGTCAGGGGGCTGGCTATGGCTACACCTTC
D gene: .; J gene: TRBJ2-3; CDR3 length: 17; clone size: .; V gene: TRBV11-2; CDR3 protein: CASSLVPWEDPTDTQYF; CDR3 DNA: TGTGCCAGCAGCTTAGTTCCGTGGGAAGATCCCACAGATACGCAGTATTTT
D gene: .; J gene: TRBJ1-2; CDR3 length: 13; clone size: .; V gene: TRBV20-1; CDR3 protein: CSASLRGLGGYTF; CDR3 DNA: TGCAGTGCTAGTCTAAGGGGTTTGGGTGGCTACACCTTC
D gene: TRBD1; J gene: TRBJ1-1; CDR3 length: 15; clone size: .; V gene: TRBV12-3/TRBV12-4; CDR3 protein: CASSPNRGGDTEAFF; CDR3 DNA: TGTGCCAGCAGTCCGAACAGGGGTGGAGACACTGAAGCTTTCTTT
D gene: .; J gene: TRBJ2-6; CDR3 length: 17; clone size: .; V gene: TRBV12-3/TRBV12-4; CDR3 protein: CASSGLGEISGANVLTF; CDR3 DNA: TGTGCCAGCAGCGGGTTGGGAGAGATCTCTGGGGCCAACGTCCTGACTTTC
D gene: .; J gene: TRBJ1-2; CDR3 length: 16; clone size: .; V gene: TRBV25-1; CDR3 protein: CASSQEGGIPSYGYTF; CDR3 DNA: TGTGCCAGCAGCCAAGAGGGCGGTATCCCTTCCTATGGCTACACCTTC
D gene: .; J gene: TRBJ1-2; CDR3 length: 15; clone size: .; V gene: TRBV5-1; CDR3 protein: CASSLAAGPDYGYTF; CDR3 DNA: TGCGCCAGCAGCTTGGCCGCCGGGCCAGACTATGGCTACACCTTC
D gene: .; J gene: TRBJ1-6; CDR3 length: 15; clone size: few; V gene: TRBV6-5; CDR3 protein: CASSYGGVGRSPLHF; CDR3 DNA: TGTGCCAGCAGTTATGGAGGGGTTGGACGCTCACCCCTCCACTTT
D gene: .; J gene: TRBJ1-1; CDR3 length: 13; clone size: .; V gene: TRBV7-8; CDR3 protein: CASSKSENTEAFF; CDR3 DNA: TGTGCCAGCAGCAAAAGCGAGAACACTGAAGCTTTCTTT
D gene: .; J gene: TRBJ1-6; CDR3 length: 15; clone size: few; V gene: TRBV6-5; CDR3 protein: CASSPIQGDNSPLHF; CDR3 DNA: TGTGCCAGCAGCCCCATACAGGGAGATAATTCACCCCTCCACTTT
D gene: TRBD1; J gene: TRBJ1-2; CDR3 length: 13; clone size: .; V gene: TRBV6-5; CDR3 protein: CASSHPGGHGYTF; CDR3 DNA: TGTGCCAGCAGTCACCCAGGGGGCCATGGCTACACCTTC
D gene: .; J gene: TRBJ1-4; CDR3 length: 17; clone size: few; V gene: TRBV12-3/TRBV12-4; CDR3 protein: CASSSPHHQATNEKLFF; CDR3 DNA: TGTGCCAGCAGTTCCCCTCACCATCAAGCAACTAATGAAAAACTGTTTTTT
D gene: .; J gene: TRBJ2-5; CDR3 length: 15; clone size: .; V gene: TRBV4-3; CDR3 protein: CASSHKVGHQETQYF; CDR3 DNA: TGCGCCAGCAGCCACAAAGTGGGCCATCAAGAGACCCAGTACTTC
D gene: .; J gene: TRBJ1-3; CDR3 length: 14; clone size: few; V gene: TRBV29-1; CDR3 protein: CSVERGGPGNTIYF; CDR3 DNA: TGCAGCGTTGAGAGGGGGGGGCCCGGAAACACCATATATTTT
D gene: .; J gene: TRBJ1-2; CDR3 length: 14; clone size: few; V gene: TRBV7-2; CDR3 protein: CASSLQTGPYGYTF; CDR3 DNA: TGTGCCAGCAGCTTACAGACAGGACCCTATGGCTACACCTTC
D gene: TRBD2; J gene: TRBJ2-2; CDR3 length: 16; clone size: .; V gene: TRBV9; CDR3 protein: CASSDGLAGDTGELFF; CDR3 DNA: TGTGCCAGCAGCGACGGACTAGCGGGAGACACCGGGGAGCTGTTTTTT
D gene: TRBD1; J gene: TRBJ1-5; CDR3 length: 14; clone size: .; V gene: TRBV10-3; CDR3 protein: CAISPTGGNQPQHF; CDR3 DNA: TGTGCCATCAGCCCGACAGGGGGCAATCAGCCCCAGCATTTT
D gene: .; J gene: TRBJ1-2; CDR3 length: 14; clone size: .; V gene: TRBV12-3/TRBV12-4; CDR3 protein: CASSFGPENYGYTF; CDR3 DNA: TGTGCCAGCAGTTTCGGGCCGGAAAACTATGGCTACACCTTC
D gene: .; J gene: TRBJ1-4; CDR3 length: 15; clone size: .; V gene: TRBV4-3; CDR3 protein: CASSLLRGPKEKLFF; CDR3 DNA: TGCGCCAGCAGCCTCTTGAGGGGACCCAAGGAAAAACTGTTTTTT
D gene: .; J gene: TRBJ1-5; CDR3 length: 16; clone size: .; V gene: TRBV4-2; CDR3 protein: CASSPRHGGDYQPQHF; CDR3 DNA: TGTGCCAGCAGCCCTCGCCATGGAGGGGATTATCAGCCCCAGCATTTT
D gene: .; J gene: TRBJ2-7; CDR3 length: 14; clone size: .; V gene: TRBV20-1; CDR3 protein: CSVSTWRDSYEQYF; CDR3 DNA: TGCAGTGTTTCAACGTGGCGGGACTCCTACGAGCAGTACTTC
D gene: .; J gene: TRBJ1-3; CDR3 length: 15; clone size: .; V gene: TRBV7-9; CDR3 protein: CASSPTPGAGNTIYF; CDR3 DNA: TGTGCCAGCAGCCCCACCCCAGGGGCTGGAAACACCATATATTTT
D gene: .; J gene: TRBJ2-2; CDR3 length: 16; clone size: .; V gene: TRBV4-3; CDR3 protein: CASSQGTTGYTGELFF; CDR3 DNA: TGCGCCAGCAGCCAAGGTACAACAGGGTACACCGGGGAGCTGTTTTTT
D gene: .; J gene: TRBJ1-2; CDR3 length: 13; clone size: .; V gene: TRBV27; CDR3 protein: CASSLSTNYGYTF; CDR3 DNA: TGTGCCAGCAGTTTATCGACTAACTATGGCTACACCTTC
D gene: TRBD1; J gene: TRBJ1-1; CDR3 length: 15; clone size: .; V gene: TRBV9; CDR3 protein: CASSPPTGGNTEAFF; CDR3 DNA: TGTGCCAGCAGCCCACCCACAGGGGGTAACACTGAAGCTTTCTTT
D gene: .; J gene: TRBJ1-2; CDR3 length: 12; clone size: .; V gene: TRBV20-1; CDR3 protein: CSAREGSYGYTF; CDR3 DNA: TGCAGTGCTAGAGAGGGGAGCTATGGCTACACCTTC
D gene: TRBD1; J gene: TRBJ1-5; CDR3 length: 14; clone size: .; V gene: TRBV6-5; CDR3 protein: CASSYSGQGQPQHF; CDR3 DNA: TGTGCCAGCAGTTACTCAGGACAGGGCCAGCCCCAGCATTTT
D gene: TRBD1; J gene: TRBJ1-4; CDR3 length: 14; clone size: .; V gene: TRBV15; CDR3 protein: CATSTGTEREKLFF; CDR3 DNA: TGTGCCACCAGCACCGGGACAGAAAGGGAAAAACTGTTTTTT
D gene: .; J gene: TRBJ1-1; CDR3 length: 11; clone size: few; V gene: TRBV12-3/TRBV12-4; CDR3 protein: CASSVNTEAFF; CDR3 DNA: TGTGCCAGCAGTGTTAACACTGAAGCTTTCTTT
D gene: .; J gene: TRBJ1-4; CDR3 length: 15; clone size: .; V gene: TRBV6-6; CDR3 protein: CASSYGGTTNEKLFF; CDR3 DNA: TGTGCCAGCAGTTACGGGGGGACAACTAATGAAAAACTGTTTTTT
D gene: TRBD2; J gene: TRBJ2-1; CDR3 length: 16; clone size: .; V gene: TRBV30; CDR3 protein: CAWSALGLAGDNEQFF; CDR3 DNA: TGTGCCTGGAGTGCCCTAGGACTAGCGGGAGACAATGAGCAGTTCTTC
D gene: .; J gene: TRBJ1-2; CDR3 length: 17; clone size: once; V gene: TRBV6-6; CDR3 protein: CASSYRAGAGYNYGYTF; CDR3 DNA: TGTGCCAGCAGTTACCGGGCCGGGGCCGGTTATAACTATGGCTACACCTTC
D gene: .; J gene: TRBJ1-2; CDR3 length: 12; clone size: .; V gene: TRBV28; CDR3 protein: CASSNEWYGYTF; CDR3 DNA: TGTGCCAGCAGCAACGAGTGGTATGGCTACACCTTC
D gene: TRBD2; J gene: TRBJ2-1; CDR3 length: 16; clone size: once; V gene: TRBV10-3; CDR3 protein: CAISETSGRPYNEQFF; CDR3 DNA: TGTGCCATCAGTGAGACTAGCGGGAGGCCTTACAATGAGCAGTTCTTC
D gene: .; J gene: TRBJ1-6; CDR3 length: 18; clone size: .; V gene: TRBV4-1; CDR3 protein: CASSQDPDPFSYNSPLHF; CDR3 DNA: TGCGCCAGCAGCCAAGATCCGGACCCGTTCTCCTATAATTCACCCCTCCACTTT
D gene: .; J gene: TRBJ1-1; CDR3 length: 15; clone size: .; V gene: TRBV12-3/TRBV12-4; CDR3 protein: CASSLSGPLGTEAFF; CDR3 DNA: TGTGCCAGCAGTTTATCGGGCCCCCTTGGCACTGAAGCTTTCTTT
D gene: TRBD1; J gene: TRBJ2-7; CDR3 length: 14; clone size: .; V gene: TRBV12-3/TRBV12-4; CDR3 protein: CASSPTGGRYEQYF; CDR3 DNA: TGTGCCAGCAGTCCAACAGGGGGCAGGTACGAGCAGTACTTC
D gene: .; J gene: TRBJ1-4; CDR3 length: 16; clone size: .; V gene: TRBV7-2; CDR3 protein: CASSFPGEGLGEKLFF; CDR3 DNA: TGTGCCAGCAGCTTCCCTGGGGAGGGATTGGGAGAAAAACTGTTTTTT
D gene: TRBD1; J gene: TRBJ1-6; CDR3 length: 16; clone size: .; V gene: TRBV3-1; CDR3 protein: CASSSRKGQGNSPLHF; CDR3 DNA: TGTGCCAGCAGCTCTCGTAAGGGACAGGGGAATTCACCCCTCCACTTT
D gene: .; J gene: TRBJ1-2; CDR3 length: 17; clone size: .; V gene: TRBV6-5; CDR3 protein: CATTPGAQPLYGYGYTF; CDR3 DNA: TGTGCCACGACTCCCGGGGCACAGCCCCTTTATGGTTATGGCTACACCTTC
D gene: TRBD2; J gene: TRBJ2-2; CDR3 length: 14; clone size: .; V gene: TRBV6-2/TRBV6-3; CDR3 protein: CASSQREVTGELFF; CDR3 DNA: TGTGCCAGCTCCCAGCGGGAGGTGACCGGGGAGCTGTTTTTT
D gene: .; J gene: TRBJ1-6; CDR3 length: 14; clone size: .; V gene: TRBV2; CDR3 protein: CASPAPGRNSPLHF; CDR3 DNA: TGTGCCAGCCCTGCCCCCGGACGGAATTCACCCCTCCACTTT
D gene: .; J gene: TRBJ1-6; CDR3 length: 14; clone size: .; V gene: TRBV27; CDR3 protein: CASSLSTYNSHLHF; CDR3 DNA: TGTGCCAGCAGTTTATCGACGTATAATTCACACCTCCACTTT
D gene: .; J gene: TRBJ1-6; CDR3 length: 9; clone size: few; V gene: TRBV20-1; CDR3 protein: CSVGSPLHF; CDR3 DNA: TGCAGTGTGGGTTCACCCCTCCACTTT
D gene: TRBD1; J gene: TRBJ1-1; CDR3 length: 14; clone size: few; V gene: TRBV20-1; CDR3 protein: CSAREGQMNTEAFF; CDR3 DNA: TGCAGTGCTAGAGAGGGACAGATGAACACTGAAGCTTTCTTT
D gene: TRBD2; J gene: TRBJ2-2; CDR3 length: 15; clone size: .; V gene: TRBV2; CDR3 protein: CASTGLAGVGGELFF; CDR3 DNA: TGTGCCAGCACGGGACTAGCGGGAGTTGGCGGGGAGCTGTTTTTT
D gene: .; J gene: TRBJ1-1; CDR3 length: 12; clone size: few; V gene: TRBV4-1; CDR3 protein: CASSQGDGEAFF; CDR3 DNA: TGCGCCAGCAGCCAAGGCGACGGTGAAGCTTTCTTT
D gene: .; J gene: TRBJ1-6; CDR3 length: 13; clone size: .; V gene: TRBV29-1; CDR3 protein: CSARTGSDSPLHF; CDR3 DNA: TGCAGCGCCCGAACAGGGTCGGATTCACCCCTCCACTTT
D gene: .; J gene: TRBJ1-6; CDR3 length: 17; clone size: .; V gene: TRBV7-9; CDR3 protein: CASSLVVSSSYNSPLHF; CDR3 DNA: TGTGCCAGCAGCTTAGTCGTTTCCAGCTCCTATAATTCACCCCTCCACTTT
D gene: TRBD1; J gene: TRBJ1-2; CDR3 length: 13; clone size: once; V gene: TRBV18; CDR3 protein: CASAAGQIYGYTF; CDR3 DNA: TGTGCCAGCGCCGCGGGACAGATCTATGGCTACACCTTC